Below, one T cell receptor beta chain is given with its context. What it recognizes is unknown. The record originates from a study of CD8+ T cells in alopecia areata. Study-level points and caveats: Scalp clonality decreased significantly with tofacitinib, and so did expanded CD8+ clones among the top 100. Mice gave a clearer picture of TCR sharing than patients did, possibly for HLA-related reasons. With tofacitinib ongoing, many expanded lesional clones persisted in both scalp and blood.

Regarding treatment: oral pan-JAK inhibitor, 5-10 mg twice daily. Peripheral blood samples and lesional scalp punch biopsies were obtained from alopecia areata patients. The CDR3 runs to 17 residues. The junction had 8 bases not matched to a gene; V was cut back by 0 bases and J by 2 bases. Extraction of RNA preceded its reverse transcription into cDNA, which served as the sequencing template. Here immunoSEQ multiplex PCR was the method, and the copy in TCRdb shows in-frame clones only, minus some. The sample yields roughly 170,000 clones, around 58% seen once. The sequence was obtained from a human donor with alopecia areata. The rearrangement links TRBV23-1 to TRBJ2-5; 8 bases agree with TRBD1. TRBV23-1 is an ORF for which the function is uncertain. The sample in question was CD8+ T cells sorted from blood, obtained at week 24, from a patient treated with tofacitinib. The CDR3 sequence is CASSQSRTGKGQETQYF. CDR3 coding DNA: TGCGCCAGCAGTCAATCCCGGACAGGGAAAGGGCAAGAGACCCAGTACTTC.